The 6 T cell receptor beta chains below were found in one sample sequenced in a study of metastatic and nonmetastatic thyroid tumors. Thyroid surgery had not been preceded by any treatment in any patient. Using MiXCR, TCRdb re-called clones from the PCR reads. The data contain 20,000 or so clones, 20% to 25% of them singletons. Source material: tumor tissue. These TCRs come from a female donor with papillary thyroid cancer or a benign thyroid nodule (not recorded which). Some clones in this sample may be carry-over from other donors' samples.

This clone was found a few times. This sequence joins TRBV19 and TRBJ2-1; possibly TRBD2 for D (7 bases). Germline-derived CDR1 and CDR2 are LNHDA and SQIVND (reference sequence). The CDR3 runs 15 residues. Between the trimmed V and J ends, which lost 5 bases and 10 bases, there was a span of 21 bases. The CDR3 loop reads CASSRFRGAEWEQFF. The CDR3 DNA sequence: TGTGCCAGTAGTCGGTTCCGGGGGGCTGAATGGGAGCAGTTCTTC.

This clone was seen only a few times. V is TRBV28 and J is TRBJ2-7; no clear D. V was trimmed by 8 bases and J by 0 bases, leaving 11 bases between them. CDR3 length equals 13 residues. CDR1 is MDHEN and CDR2 is SYDVKM in the germline V gene. The CDR3 DNA reads TGTGCCAGCGGGCACATGTCCTCCTACGAGCAGTACTTC. This codes for CASGHMSSYEQYF.

Only a few counts were recorded for this clone. A read error may account for a junction end that differs from germline. The chain recombines TRBV6-1 with TRBJ1-5; 8 nucleotides align to TRBD1. Looked up from germline, CDR1 is MNHNS and CDR2 is SASEGT. This CDR3 spans 14 amino acids. For the CDR3, the DNA is TGTGCCAACAGTAAACAGACAGGGGTCCAGCCCCAGCATTTT. It codes for CANSKQTGVQPQHF.

Many counts were recorded for this clone. This rearrangement joins TRBV3-1 to TRBJ1-1; 8 nucleotides match TRBD1. The CDR3 is made up of 17 amino acids. Germline V gives CDR1 LGHDT, CDR2 YNNKEL (reference sequence). Trimming at V came to 4 bases and at J to 2 bases, leaving 12 bases not matched to a gene. Here the CDR3 reads CASSRRTGSSFNTEAFF. DNA for the CDR3: TGTGCCAGCAGCCGTCGGACAGGGAGTAGTTTTAACACTGAAGCTTTCTTT. The entire variable domain, with the rest obtained from reference TRBV3-1 and TRBJ1-1, is as follows: DTAVSQTPKYLVTQMGNDKSIKCEQNLGHDTMYWYKQDSKKFLKIMFSYNNKELIINETVPNRFSPKSPDKAHLNLHINSLELGDSAVYFCASSRRTGSSFNTEAFFGQGTRLTVV.

A few counts support this clone. The chain combines TRBV4-2 with TRBJ1-2, with 9 nucleotides matching TRBD1. Per germline, CDR1 LGHNA and CDR2 YNFKEQ. V lost 3 bases and J lost 5; bases outside the gene matches: 13. The CDR3 totals 17 residues. This CDR3 reads CASSHELADRGTYGYTF. CDR3 coding DNA: TGTGCCAGCAGCCACGAACTTGCGGACAGGGGAACGTATGGCTACACCTTC.

The V and J genes are TRBV3-1 and TRBJ1-1; 9 bases are shared with TRBD1. This CDR3 is built from 15 residues. Germline CDR1 LGHDT, CDR2 YNNKEL (reference sequence). The ends lost 4 bases at V and 2 bases at J; junction bases unmatched: 5. This CDR3 reads CASSLMTGGNTEAFF. DNA of the CDR3: TGTGCCAGCAGCCTTATGACAGGGGGAAACACTGAAGCTTTCTTT. Combining the CDR3 with reference TRBV3-1 and TRBJ1-1 gives the whole variable domain DTAVSQTPKYLVTQMGNDKSIKCEQNLGHDTMYWYKQDSKKFLKIMFSYNNKELIINETVPNRFSPKSPDKAHLNLHINSLELGDSAVYFCASSLMTGGNTEAFFGQGTRLTVV.